The 28 T cell receptor beta chains in this list originate from one sample, sequenced in a study of cytomegalovirus exposure and HLA in healthy donors. This PCR relied on a set of 60 Vbeta primers and 13 Jbeta primers. Assay used: immunoSEQ multiplex PCR; TCRdb lists only in-frame clones, some missing. The sample carries some 90,000 clones, approximately 79% recorded once. Sequenced: PBMCs. These TCRs come from a man under 40 in good health and CMV-seronegative.

This clone showed up just a few times. V usage is TRBV2 and J usage is TRBJ1-4; a weak D match, TRBD1 (5 bases). V was cut by 5 bases and J by 6 bases, with 16 bases left in between. CDR1 is SNHLY and CDR2 is FYNNEI in the germline V gene. The CDR3 covers 15 residues. CDR3 region: CASSRSARADEKLFF. The DNA of the CDR3 is TGTGCCAGCAGTAGGTCGGCCAGGGCGGATGAAAAACTGTTTTTT. Drawing the rest from reference TRBV2 and TRBJ1-4, the complete variable domain is EPEVTQTPSHQVTQMGQEVILRCVPISNHLYFYWYRQILGQKVEFLVSFYNNEISEKSEIFDDQFSVERPDGSNFTLKIRSTKLEDSAMYFCASSRSARADEKLFFGSGTQLSVL.

The genes are TRBV6-1 and TRBJ2-7; 12 bases are a match to TRBD1. The CDR3 totals 15 residues. Germline values: CDR1 MNHNS, CDR2 SASEGT. V lost 3 bases and J lost 0; bases outside the gene matches: 0. The CDR3 sequence: CASSEGQGASYEQYF. As DNA, the CDR3 is TGTGCCAGCAGTGAGGGACAGGGGGCCTCCTACGAGCAGTACTTC.

The J gene is TRBJ2-1, the V gene TRBV7-3; D is ambiguous. V shed 1 base and J shed 2 bases, with 6 bases lying between them. In germline, CDR1 is SGHTA, CDR2 FQGTGA. The CDR3 is 14 amino acids. DNA for the CDR3: TGTGCCAGCAGCTTAAATAGCCCCTACAATGAGCAGTTCTTC. Protein: CASSLNSPYNEQFF.

V is TRBV5-1 and J is TRBJ1-3; 7 bases match TRBD1. The CDR3 has 15 residues. The V gene's germline CDR1 is SGHRS and CDR2 YFSETQ. V shed 2 bases, J shed 3 bases, and the junction held 5 bases outside the gene matches. The CDR3 here is CASSFGQEIGNTIYF. Here the CDR3 DNA reads TGCGCCAGCAGCTTCGGACAGGAGATTGGAAACACCATATATTTT.

J is TRBJ2-2 and V is TRBV19; D perhaps matches TRBD1 (5 bases). Germline CDR1 reads LNHDA; CDR2 reads SQIVND (reference sequence). The CDR3 consists of 15 residues. V was shortened by 9 bases and J by 1 base, with 15 bases between the two germline ends. CDR3 residues: CARTETFVNTGELFF. The CDR3 bases are TGTGCCAGGACAGAGACCTTCGTGAACACCGGGGAGCTGTTTTTT.

This chain links TRBV5-1 with TRBJ2-1; D might be TRBD1 (7 bases). CDR3 size: 15 residues. V was clipped by 6 bases and J by 0 bases, with 13 bases between them. Germline V gene data show CDR1 as SGHRS and CDR2 as YFSETQ. Here the CDR3 DNA reads TGCGCCAGCAACCCAGGGGGGCGCTCCTACAATGAGCAGTTCTTC. It encodes CASNPGGRSYNEQFF.

The V gene is TRBV2, the J gene TRBJ2-7, with D possibly being TRBD1 (6 bases). Germline values: CDR1 SNHLY, CDR2 FYNNEI. Trimming stripped 2 bases from V and 5 bases from J, with 25 bases between. The CDR3 spans 18 residues. The CDR3 loop is CASSETSLSRDTADEQYF. CDR3 nucleotides: TGTGCCAGCAGTGAAACGTCCCTCTCCCGGGACACCGCCGACGAGCAGTACTTC.

The gene calls are TRBV6-1 and TRBJ2-5, with D possibly matching TRBD2 (6 bases). Trimming cost V 1 base and J 5 bases, with 14 bases left between them. The CDR3 length is 15 residues. Germline V gives CDR1 MNHNS, CDR2 SASEGT. CDR3 in DNA: TGTGCCAGCAGTGAAGTTGGAGGGAGCAGCGAGACCCAGTACTTC. This codes for CASSEVGGSSETQYF.

The chain couples TRBV5-1 to TRBJ1-1, with D perhaps matching TRBD1 (5 bases). The CDR3 runs 14 residues. Looked up from germline, CDR1 is SGHRS and CDR2 is YFSETQ. The germline V and J ends were trimmed by 0 bases and 0 bases, with 6 bases remaining between them. The CDR3: CASSLEGVNTEAFF. DNA of the CDR3: TGCGCCAGCAGCTTGGAAGGGGTGAACACTGAAGCTTTCTTT.

The rearrangement joins TRBV14 to TRBJ1-1; 8 positions match TRBD1. In germline, CDR1 is SGHDN, CDR2 FVKESK. Trimming removed 2 bases from V and 7 bases from J; junction bases left unmatched: 3. This CDR3 spans 13 amino acids. The CDR3 sequence is CASSQQGAGEAFF. CDR3 nucleotide sequence: TGTGCCAGCAGCCAACAGGGGGCGGGTGAAGCTTTCTTT.

A single count supports this clone. CDR3 nucleotide sequence: TGTGCCAGCAGCCCAGCGGGGGGGCAGCAAGAGACCCAGTACTTC. This sequence encodes CASSPAGGQQETQYF. This chain connects TRBV5-4 to TRBJ2-5; 10 bases map to TRBD2. The CDR3 has 15 residues. CDR1 and CDR2 from the germline V gene are SGHNT and YYREEE (reference sequence). V lost 4 bases to trimming and J lost 2 bases; unmatched junction nucleotides: 5.

In this sample, this clone turned up once. The chain employs TRBV7-2 and TRBJ2-3; 9 bases align to TRBD1. V shed 1 base, J shed 4 bases, and the junction held 3 bases outside the gene matches. The CDR3 is 15 amino acids. The V gene's germline CDR1 is SGHTA and CDR2 FQGNSA. Here the CDR3 reads CASSLGTGGADTQYF. The CDR3 region has the DNA TGTGCCAGCAGCTTAGGTACAGGGGGCGCAGATACGCAGTATTTT.

This clone was observed once. This chain links TRBV29-1 with TRBJ2-5; 8 nucleotides align to TRBD2. V lost 5 bases and J lost 5; bases outside the gene matches: 10. This CDR3 has 14 residues. Germline V gene data show CDR1 as SQVTM and CDR2 as ANQGSEA. The CDR3, as DNA: TGCAGCGTTATTAGACCGGGACTAGGGGAGACCCAGTACTTC. Translating it yields CSVIRPGLGETQYF.

The chain carries TRBV5-4 and TRBJ2-3; 11 bases line up with TRBD1. Germline V gene lookup returns CDR1 SGHNT and CDR2 YYREEE (reference sequence). There are 16 residues in the CDR3. Germline trimming cut 0 bases from V and 3 bases from J; bases unmatched to any gene: 3. CDR3 DNA: TGTGCCAGCAGCTTGGTCCGGGACAGGGGGACAGATACGCAGTATTTT. The encoded protein is CASSLVRDRGTDTQYF.

As for this clone: This specimen includes other DNA sequences encoding the same CDR3. V is TRBV5-1 and J is TRBJ2-5; D is unresolved. Trimming took 4 bases from V and 2 from J, leaving 3 bases between them. The CDR3 contains 11 residues. Germline CDR1 is SGHRS and CDR2 is YFSETQ. The CDR3 protein is CASSLQETQYF. The DNA of the CDR3 is TGCGCCAGCAGCCTACAAGAGACCCAGTACTTC. The whole variable domain, filled in from reference TRBV5-1 and TRBJ2-5, reads KAGVTQTPRYLIKTRGQQVTLSCSPISGHRSVSWYQQTPGQGLQFLFEYFSETQRNKGNFPGRFSGRQFSNSRSEMNVSTLELGDSALYLCASSLQETQYFGPGTRLLVL.

The chain combines TRBV6-6 with TRBJ1-5; 8 bases map to TRBD1. Trimming at V came to 5 bases and at J to 2 bases, leaving 2 bases not matched to a gene. Germline V CDR1 and CDR2: MNHNY, SVGAGI (reference sequence). The CDR3 has 14 amino acids. The CDR3 sequence is CASSDRGGNQPQHF. Written as DNA, the CDR3 is TGTGCCAGCAGTGACAGGGGTGGCAATCAGCCCCAGCATTTT.

The chain couples TRBV28 to TRBJ1-5; D may be TRBD1 (5 bases). Trimming removed 2 bases from V and 8 bases from J, with 22 bases in between. CDR1 and CDR2 from the germline V gene are MDHEN and SYDVKM. This CDR3 has 17 residues. The DNA for the CDR3 is TGTGCCAGCAGTTTAATGGGGACTGCTAGCTCGCGGGAGCCCCAGCATTTT. Protein product: CASSLMGTASSREPQHF.

This clone was counted once. This chain joins TRBV18 and TRBJ1-1; TRBD1 is a possible D gene (5 bases). Germline V gene data show CDR1 as KGHSH and CDR2 as LQKENI. V lost 6 bases, J lost 1 base, and 9 bases lay in between. CDR3 length: 13 amino acids. CDR3 sequence reads: CASSHGQNTEAFF. In nucleotides, the CDR3 is TGTGCCAGCTCTCACGGACAGAACACTGAAGCTTTCTTT.

V gene TRBV7-9 combines with J gene TRBJ1-2; the match to TRBD1 covers 7 bases. This CDR3 is 15 amino acids long. J gave up 4 bases and V 5 bases, and 10 bases lay outside the gene matches. Germline-derived CDR1 and CDR2 are SEHNR and FQNEAQ (reference sequence). The CDR3, as DNA: TGTGCCAGCAGCCGTGGGGAAAGACAGGGCTATGGCTACACCTTC. Amino acids: CASSRGERQGYGYTF.

As regards this clone: Other DNA variants within this sample encode the same CDR3. The chain is built from TRBV19 and TRBJ2-7; TRBD1 matches 8 bases. Germline values: CDR1 LNHDA, CDR2 SQIVND (reference sequence). The CDR3 is made up of 14 amino acids. The V gene end was trimmed by 3 bases and the J gene end by 2 bases; junction bases not matched to a gene: 3. The CDR3 protein is CASSIGTGAYEQYF. The CDR3 nucleotides are TGTGCCAGTAGTATTGGGACAGGAGCCTACGAGCAGTACTTC.

This chain uses TRBV7-2 with TRBJ2-7, with a tentative D call TRBD1 (6 bases). The CDR3 covers 17 residues. Trimming took 4 bases from V and 3 from J, leaving 22 bases between them. Germline V gene data show CDR1 as SGHTA and CDR2 as FQGNSA. The CDR3 reads CASSSLQYRAGGYEQYF. DNA for the CDR3: TGTGCCAGCAGCTCCCTTCAATACAGGGCGGGCGGCTACGAGCAGTACTTC.

This rearrangement joins TRBV2 to TRBJ2-1; D possibly corresponds to TRBD2 (6 bases). CDR3 length: 17 amino acids. V lost 6 bases, J lost 0 bases, and 18 bases lay in between. Germline CDR1 and CDR2: SNHLY and FYNNEI. The DNA of the CDR3 is TGTGCCAGCAGCTTCGATGGGGGGTTCAACTCCTACAATGAGCAGTTCTTC. It yields the protein CASSFDGGFNSYNEQFF.

The gene calls are TRBV19 and TRBJ2-7, with 10 positions matching TRBD1. The CDR3 runs to 14 residues. V shed 3 bases, J shed 6 bases, and the junction held 5 bases outside the gene matches. Per the germline V gene, CDR1 is LNHDA and CDR2 is SQIVND (reference sequence). DNA of the CDR3: TGTGCCAGTAGTATCGGGACAGGGGTTGTCGAGCAGTACTTC. This sequence encodes CASSIGTGVVEQYF.

Here the CDR3 DNA reads TGTGCCAGCAGCTTACAGGGATTACAATGGACCGGGGAGCTGTTTTTT. This sequence encodes CASSLQGLQWTGELFF. The J gene is TRBJ2-2, the V gene TRBV13; TRBD1 might be the D (5 bases). The CDR3 has 16 residues. V lost 2 bases and J 5 bases, leaving 15 bases between the germline ends. CDR1 PRHDT and CDR2 FYEKMQ come from the germline V gene (reference sequence). The variable domain in full, with the rest retrieved from reference TRBV13 and TRBJ2-2, is AAGVIQSPRHLIKEKRETATLKCYPIPRHDTVYWYQQGPGQDPQFLISFYEKMQSDKGSIPDRFSAQQFSDYHSELNMSSLELGDSALYFCASSLQGLQWTGELFFGEGSRLTVL.

Here the CDR3 DNA reads TGTGCCAGCAGTGAAAGTAGTGACAGGGGGCTTCTCAAGACCCAGTACTTC. Translation gives CASSESSDRGLLKTQYF. The gene calls are TRBV2 and TRBJ2-5, with 10 bases aligning to TRBD1. V lost 2 bases to trimming and J lost 6 bases; unmatched junction nucleotides: 12. CDR3 length: 17 residues. The germline CDR1 and CDR2 sequences are SNHLY and FYNNEI. The full variable domain, completed using reference TRBV2 and TRBJ2-5, is EPEVTQTPSHQVTQMGQEVILRCVPISNHLYFYWYRQILGQKVEFLVSFYNNEISEKSEIFDDQFSVERPDGSNFTLKIRSTKLEDSAMYFCASSESSDRGLLKTQYFGPGTRLLVL.

This chain uses TRBV5-1 with TRBJ1-2, with D possibly TRBD1 on 5 matching bases. This CDR3 region has 17 residues. The germline V gene has CDR1 SGHRS and CDR2 YFSETQ. Between the trimmed V and J ends, which lost 2 bases and 4 bases, there was a span of 21 bases. The CDR3 spells CASSLVSDSNPRYGYTF. The CDR3, as DNA: TGCGCCAGCAGCTTAGTGTCAGACAGTAACCCACGCTATGGCTACACCTTC.

This chain connects TRBV18 to TRBJ1-1; 7 nucleotides agree with TRBD1. V lost 3 bases to trimming and J lost 0 bases; unmatched junction nucleotides: 7. Germline CDR1 KGHSH, CDR2 LQKENI. This CDR3 contains 16 residues. CDR3 coding DNA: TGTGCCAGCTCACCGACAGAGGGGGCTTTGAACACTGAAGCTTTCTTT. It is translated as CASSPTEGALNTEAFF.

The J gene is TRBJ1-3, the V gene TRBV11-3; D remains ambiguous. In germline, CDR1 is SGHNT, CDR2 YENEEA. V gave up 4 bases and J gave up 0 bases, with 7 bases separating them. The CDR3 loop spans 14 amino acids. The DNA of the CDR3 is TGTGCCAGCAGCTCCGGACTCTCTGGAAACACCATATATTTT. This gives the protein CASSSGLSGNTIYF. The full variable domain, rest sourced from reference TRBV11-3 and TRBJ1-3, is EAGVVQSPRYKIIEKKQPVAFWCNPISGHNTLYWYLQNLGQGPELLIRYENEEAVDDSQLPKDRFSAERLKGVDSTLKIQPAELGDSAVYLCASSSGLSGNTIYFGEGSWLTVV.